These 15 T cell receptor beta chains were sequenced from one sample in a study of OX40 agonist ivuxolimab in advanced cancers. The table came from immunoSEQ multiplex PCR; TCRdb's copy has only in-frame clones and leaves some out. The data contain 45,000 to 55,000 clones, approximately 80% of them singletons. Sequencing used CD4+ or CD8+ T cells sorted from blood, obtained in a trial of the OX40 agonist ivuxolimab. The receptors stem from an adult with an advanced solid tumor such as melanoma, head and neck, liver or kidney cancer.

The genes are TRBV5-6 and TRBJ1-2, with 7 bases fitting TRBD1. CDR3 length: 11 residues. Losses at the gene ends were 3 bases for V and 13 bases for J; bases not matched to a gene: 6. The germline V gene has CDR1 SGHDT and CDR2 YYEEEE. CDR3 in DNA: TGTGCCAGCAGCTGGGGGGACAGCAGCACCTTC. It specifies CASSWGDSSTF.

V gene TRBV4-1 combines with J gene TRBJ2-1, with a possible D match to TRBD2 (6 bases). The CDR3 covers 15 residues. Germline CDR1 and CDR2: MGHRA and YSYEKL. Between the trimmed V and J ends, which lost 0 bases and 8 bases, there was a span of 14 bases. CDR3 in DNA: TGCGCCAGCAGCCAAGAGTATTCGCGACTAGATGAGCAGTTCTTC. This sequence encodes CASSQEYSRLDEQFF.

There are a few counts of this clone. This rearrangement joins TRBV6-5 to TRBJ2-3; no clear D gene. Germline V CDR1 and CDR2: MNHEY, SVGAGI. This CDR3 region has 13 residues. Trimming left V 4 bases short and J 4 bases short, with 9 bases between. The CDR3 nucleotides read TGTGCCAGCAGTTCCCCCTTATCAGATACGCAGTATTTT. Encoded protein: CASSSPLSDTQYF.

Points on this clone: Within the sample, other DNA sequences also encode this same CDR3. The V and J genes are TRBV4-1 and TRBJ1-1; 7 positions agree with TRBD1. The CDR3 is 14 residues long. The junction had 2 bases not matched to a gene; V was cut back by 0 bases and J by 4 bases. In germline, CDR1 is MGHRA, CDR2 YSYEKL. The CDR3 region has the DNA TGCGCCAGCAGCCAAGATCAGGGGGGCACTGAAGCTTTCTTT. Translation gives CASSQDQGGTEAFF.

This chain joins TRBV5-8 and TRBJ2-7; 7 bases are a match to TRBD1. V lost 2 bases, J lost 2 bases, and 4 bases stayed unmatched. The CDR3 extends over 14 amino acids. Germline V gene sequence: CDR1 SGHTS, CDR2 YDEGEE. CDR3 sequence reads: CASSFIGGPYEQYV. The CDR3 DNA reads TGTGCCAGCAGCTTTATAGGGGGCCCCTACGAGCAGTACGTC.

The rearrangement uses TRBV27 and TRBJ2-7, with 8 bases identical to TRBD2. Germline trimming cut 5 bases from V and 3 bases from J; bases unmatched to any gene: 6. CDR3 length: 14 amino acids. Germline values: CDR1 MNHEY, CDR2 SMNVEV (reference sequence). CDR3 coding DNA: TGTGCCAGCAGTACCGGGAGGGCCTTCTACGAGCAGTACTTC. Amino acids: CASSTGRAFYEQYF.

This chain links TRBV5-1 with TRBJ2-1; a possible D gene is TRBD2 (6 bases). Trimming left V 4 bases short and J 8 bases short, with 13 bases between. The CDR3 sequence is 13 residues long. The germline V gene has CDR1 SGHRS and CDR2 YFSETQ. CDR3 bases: TGCGCCAGCAGCCCCGGGACTCTCGATGAGCAGTTCTTC. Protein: CASSPGTLDEQFF.

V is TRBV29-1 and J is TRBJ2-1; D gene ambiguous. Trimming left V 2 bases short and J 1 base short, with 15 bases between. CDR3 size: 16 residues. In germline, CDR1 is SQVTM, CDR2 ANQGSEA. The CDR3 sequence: CSVELRQDWSYNEQFF. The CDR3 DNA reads TGCAGCGTTGAATTGAGGCAGGATTGGTCCTACAATGAGCAGTTCTTC.

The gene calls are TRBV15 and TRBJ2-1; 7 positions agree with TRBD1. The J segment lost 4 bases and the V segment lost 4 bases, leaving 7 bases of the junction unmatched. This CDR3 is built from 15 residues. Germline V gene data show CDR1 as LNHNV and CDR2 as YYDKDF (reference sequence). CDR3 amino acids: CATSTIRDSYNEQFF. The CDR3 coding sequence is TGTGCCACCAGCACCATCCGGGACAGTTACAATGAGCAGTTCTTC.

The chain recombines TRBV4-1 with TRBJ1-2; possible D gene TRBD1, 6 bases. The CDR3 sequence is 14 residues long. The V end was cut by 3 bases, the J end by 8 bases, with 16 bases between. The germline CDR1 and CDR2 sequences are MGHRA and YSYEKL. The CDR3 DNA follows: TGCGCCAGCAGCCAGGTTGCAGGGGCCTGGGGCTACACCTTC. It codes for CASSQVAGAWGYTF.

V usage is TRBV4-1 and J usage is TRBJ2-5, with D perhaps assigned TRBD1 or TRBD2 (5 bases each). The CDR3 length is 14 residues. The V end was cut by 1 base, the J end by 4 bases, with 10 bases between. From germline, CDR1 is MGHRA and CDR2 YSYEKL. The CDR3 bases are TGCGCCAGCAGCCAAGTCGGGACGGCAGAGACCCAGTACTTC. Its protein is CASSQVGTAETQYF.

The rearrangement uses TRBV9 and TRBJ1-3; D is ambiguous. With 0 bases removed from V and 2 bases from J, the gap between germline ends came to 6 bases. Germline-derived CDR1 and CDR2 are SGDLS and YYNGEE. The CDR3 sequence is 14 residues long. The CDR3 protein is CASSVAQAGNTIYF. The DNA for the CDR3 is TGTGCCAGCAGCGTAGCGCAGGCTGGAAACACCATATATTTT. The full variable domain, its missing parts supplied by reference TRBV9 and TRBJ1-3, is DSGVTQTPKHLITATGQRVTLRCSPRSGDLSVYWYQQSLDQGLQFLIQYYNGEERAKGNILERFSAQQFPDLHSELNLSSLELGDSALYFCASSVAQAGNTIYFGEGSWLTVV.

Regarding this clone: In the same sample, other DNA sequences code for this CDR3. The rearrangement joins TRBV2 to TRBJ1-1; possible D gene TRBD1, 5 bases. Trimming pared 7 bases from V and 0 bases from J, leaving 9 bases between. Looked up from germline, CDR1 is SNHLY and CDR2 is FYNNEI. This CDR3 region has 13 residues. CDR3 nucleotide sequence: TGTGCCAGCATCGGGACTGTGAACACTGAAGCTTTCTTT. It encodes CASIGTVNTEAFF.

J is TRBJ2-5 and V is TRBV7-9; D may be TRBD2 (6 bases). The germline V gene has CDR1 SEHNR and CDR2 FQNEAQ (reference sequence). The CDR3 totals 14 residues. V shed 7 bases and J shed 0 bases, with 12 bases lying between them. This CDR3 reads CASKGGLYQETQYF. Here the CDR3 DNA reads TGTGCCAGCAAAGGAGGGCTGTACCAAGAGACCCAGTACTTC.

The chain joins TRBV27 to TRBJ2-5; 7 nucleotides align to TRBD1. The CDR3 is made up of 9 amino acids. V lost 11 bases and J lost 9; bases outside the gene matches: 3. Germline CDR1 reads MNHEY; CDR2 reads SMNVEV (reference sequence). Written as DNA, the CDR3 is TGTGCCCAGGGGGAGCCCCAGTACTTC. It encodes CAQGEPQYF.